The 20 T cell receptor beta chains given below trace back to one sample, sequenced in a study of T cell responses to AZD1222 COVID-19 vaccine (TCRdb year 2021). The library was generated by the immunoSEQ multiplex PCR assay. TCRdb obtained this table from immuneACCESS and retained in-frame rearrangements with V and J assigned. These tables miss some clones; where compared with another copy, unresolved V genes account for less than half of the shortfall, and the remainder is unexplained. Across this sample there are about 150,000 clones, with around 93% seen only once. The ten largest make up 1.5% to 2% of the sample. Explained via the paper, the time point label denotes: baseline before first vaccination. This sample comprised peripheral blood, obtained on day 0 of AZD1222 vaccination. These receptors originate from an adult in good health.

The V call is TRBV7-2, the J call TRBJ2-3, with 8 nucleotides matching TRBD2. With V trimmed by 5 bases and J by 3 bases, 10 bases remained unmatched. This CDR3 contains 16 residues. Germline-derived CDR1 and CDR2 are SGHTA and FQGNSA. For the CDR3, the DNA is TGTGCCAGCAGCGGAGAGGGTAGCGGGATTACAGATACGCAGTATTTT. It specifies CASSGEGSGITDTQYF.

The CDR3, as DNA: TGTGCCAGCAGTCGGGACAGGGAATCTTCTGGCTACACCTTC. Protein sequence: CASSRDRESSGYTF. The gene calls are TRBV2 and TRBJ1-2; 9 bases are shared with TRBD1. Germline V lookup: CDR1 SNHLY, CDR2 FYNNEI. Losses at the gene ends were 5 bases for V and 7 bases for J; bases not matched to a gene: 8. This CDR3 region has 14 residues.

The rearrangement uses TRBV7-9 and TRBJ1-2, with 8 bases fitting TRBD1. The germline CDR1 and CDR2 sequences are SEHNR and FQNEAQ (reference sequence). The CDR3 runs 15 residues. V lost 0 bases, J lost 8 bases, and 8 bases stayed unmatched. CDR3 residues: CASSLAGQEDGGYTF. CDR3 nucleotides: TGTGCCAGCAGCTTAGCGGGACAGGAGGACGGAGGCTACACCTTC.

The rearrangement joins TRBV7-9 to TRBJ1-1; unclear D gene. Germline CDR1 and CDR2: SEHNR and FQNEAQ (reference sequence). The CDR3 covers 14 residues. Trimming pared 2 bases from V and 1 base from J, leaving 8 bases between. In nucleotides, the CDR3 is TGTGCCAGCAGCTTAAATAGGGCGAACACTGAAGCTTTCTTT. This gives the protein CASSLNRANTEAFF.

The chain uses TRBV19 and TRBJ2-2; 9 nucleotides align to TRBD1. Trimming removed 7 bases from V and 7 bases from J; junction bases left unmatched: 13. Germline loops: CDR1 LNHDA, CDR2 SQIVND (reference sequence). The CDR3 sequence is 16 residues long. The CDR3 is CASTRMDRGGVGELFF. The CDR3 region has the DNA TGTGCCAGTACCCGCATGGACAGGGGAGGTGTCGGGGAGCTGTTTTTT.

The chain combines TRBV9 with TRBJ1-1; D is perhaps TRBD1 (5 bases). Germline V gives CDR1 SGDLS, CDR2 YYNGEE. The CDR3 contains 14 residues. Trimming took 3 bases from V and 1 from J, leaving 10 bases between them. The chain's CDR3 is CASSAWGSNTEAFF. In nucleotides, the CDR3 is TGTGCCAGCAGCGCGTGGGGGTCGAACACTGAAGCTTTCTTT. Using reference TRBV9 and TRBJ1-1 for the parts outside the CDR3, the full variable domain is DSGVTQTPKHLITATGQRVTLRCSPRSGDLSVYWYQQSLDQGLQFLIQYYNGEERAKGNILERFSAQQFPDLHSELNLSSLELGDSALYFCASSAWGSNTEAFFGQGTRLTVV.

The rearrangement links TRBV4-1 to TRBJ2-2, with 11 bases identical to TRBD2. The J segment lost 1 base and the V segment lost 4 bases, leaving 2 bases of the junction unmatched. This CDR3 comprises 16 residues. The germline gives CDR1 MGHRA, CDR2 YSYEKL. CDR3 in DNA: TGCGCCAGCAGCCGAGGACTAGCGGGGAACACCGGGGAGCTGTTTTTT. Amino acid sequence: CASSRGLAGNTGELFF.

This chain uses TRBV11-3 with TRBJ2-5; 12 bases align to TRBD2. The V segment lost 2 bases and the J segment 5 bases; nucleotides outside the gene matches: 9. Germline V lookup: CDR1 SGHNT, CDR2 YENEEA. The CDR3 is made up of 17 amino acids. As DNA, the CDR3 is TGTGCCAGCAGCTTACCCCCTAGCGGGAGGGCCGGGGAGACCCAGTACTTC. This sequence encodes CASSLPPSGRAGETQYF.

In nucleotides, the CDR3 is TGTGCCAGCAGCCCTGGGACTAGCGGGGGGGCAGATACGCAGTATTTT. It specifies CASSPGTSGGADTQYF. The chain is built from TRBV3-1 (or the pseudogene TRBV3-2) and TRBJ2-3, with 16 bases identical to TRBD2. With 4 bases clipped from V and 4 bases from J, the junction kept 2 bases outside the gene matches. CDR1 is LGHDT, CDR2 YNNKEL, per germline (reference sequence). The CDR3 contains 16 residues.

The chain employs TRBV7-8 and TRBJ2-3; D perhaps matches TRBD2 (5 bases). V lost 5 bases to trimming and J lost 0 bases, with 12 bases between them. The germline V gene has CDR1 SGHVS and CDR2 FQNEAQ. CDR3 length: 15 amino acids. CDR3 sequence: CASSPDYPSTDTQYF. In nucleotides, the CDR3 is TGTGCCAGCAGCCCCGACTACCCTAGCACAGATACGCAGTATTTT. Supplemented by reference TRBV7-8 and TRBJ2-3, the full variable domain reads GAGVSQSPRYKVAKRGQDVALRCDPISGHVSLFWYQQALGQGPEFLTYFQNEAQLDKSGLPSDRFFAERPEGSVSTLKIQRTQQEDSAVYLCASSPDYPSTDTQYFGPGTRLTVL.

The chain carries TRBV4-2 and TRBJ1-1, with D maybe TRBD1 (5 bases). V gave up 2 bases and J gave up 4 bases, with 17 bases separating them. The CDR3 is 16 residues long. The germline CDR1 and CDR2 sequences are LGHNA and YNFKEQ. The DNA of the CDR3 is TGTGCCAGCAGCCAAAATCCACACGGGGGGAGCACTGAAGCTTTCTTT. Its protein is CASSQNPHGGSTEAFF.

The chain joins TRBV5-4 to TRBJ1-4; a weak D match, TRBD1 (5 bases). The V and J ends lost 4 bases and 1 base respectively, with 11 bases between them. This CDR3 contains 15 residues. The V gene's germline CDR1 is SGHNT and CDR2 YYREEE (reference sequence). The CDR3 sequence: CASSADRVTNEKLFF. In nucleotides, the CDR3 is TGTGCCAGCAGCGCAGACAGAGTAACTAATGAAAAACTGTTTTTT.

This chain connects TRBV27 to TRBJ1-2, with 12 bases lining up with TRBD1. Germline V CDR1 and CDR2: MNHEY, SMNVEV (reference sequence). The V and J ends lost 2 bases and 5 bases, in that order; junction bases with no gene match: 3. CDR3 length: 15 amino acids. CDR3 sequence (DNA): TGTGCCAGCAGTTTAGGGACAGGGGGCTGGTATGGCTACACCTTC. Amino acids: CASSLGTGGWYGYTF.

Here the CDR3 reads CASGPGTGAYEQYF. The CDR3 DNA follows: TGTGCTAGTGGTCCCGGGACAGGGGCCTACGAGCAGTACTTC. The rearrangement uses TRBV12-5 and TRBJ2-7; 10 nucleotides align to TRBD1. Germline CDR1 reads LGHNT; CDR2 reads FRNRAP. With 5 bases clipped from V and 2 bases from J, the junction kept 3 bases outside the gene matches. This CDR3 has 14 residues.

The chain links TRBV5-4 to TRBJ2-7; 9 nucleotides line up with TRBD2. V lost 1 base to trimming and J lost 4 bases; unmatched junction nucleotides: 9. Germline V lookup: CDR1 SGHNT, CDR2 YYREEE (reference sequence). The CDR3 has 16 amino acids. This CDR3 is CASSLMGSGSRYEQYF. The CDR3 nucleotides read TGTGCCAGCAGCTTGATGGGTAGCGGGAGTAGGTACGAGCAGTACTTC.

CDR3 DNA: TGTGCCAGCAGCCTAAGACTAGCGGGGATCTACAATGAGCAGTTCTTC. This encodes CASSLRLAGIYNEQFF. This chain connects TRBV7-6 to TRBJ2-1, with 11 bases identical to TRBD2. Trimming removed 5 bases from V and 3 bases from J; junction bases left unmatched: 6. CDR1 and CDR2 (germline): SGHVS, FNYEAQ. This CDR3 has 16 amino acids.

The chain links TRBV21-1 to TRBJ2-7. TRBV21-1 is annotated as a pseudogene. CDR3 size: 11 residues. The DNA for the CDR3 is TGTGCCAGCAGCAAAAAGGGTGAGCAGTACTTC. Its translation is CASSKKGEQYF.

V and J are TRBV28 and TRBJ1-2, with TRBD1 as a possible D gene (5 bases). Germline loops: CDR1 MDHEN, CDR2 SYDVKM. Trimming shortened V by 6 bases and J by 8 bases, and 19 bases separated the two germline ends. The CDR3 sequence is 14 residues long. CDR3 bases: TGTGCCAGCAGCTCACCGGGCAGGGCGCGAGGCTACACCTTC. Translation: CASSSPGRARGYTF.

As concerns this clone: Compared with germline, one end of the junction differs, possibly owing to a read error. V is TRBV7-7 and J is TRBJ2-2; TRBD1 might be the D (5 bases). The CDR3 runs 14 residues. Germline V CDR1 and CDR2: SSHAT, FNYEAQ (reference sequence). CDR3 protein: CASSLTQGTGELFF. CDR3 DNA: TGTGCTAGCAGCCTAACTCAGGGCACCGGGGAGCTGTTTTTT.

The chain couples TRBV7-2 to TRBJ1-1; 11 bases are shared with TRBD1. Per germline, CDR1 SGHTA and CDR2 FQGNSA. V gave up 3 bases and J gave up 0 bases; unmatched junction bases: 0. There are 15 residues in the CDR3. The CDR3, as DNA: TGTGCCAGCAGCTTGGGACAGGGGGTGAACACTGAAGCTTTCTTT. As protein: CASSLGQGVNTEAFF.